This T cell receptor (beta chain) was recovered during a study of PD-L1 blockade in urothelial cancer. Study in general: Administration of atezolizumab to patients began in about 2014, at 1,200 mg intravenously every 3 weeks. Males with bladder-origin urothelial cancer constituted about 85% of the roughly 30 patients. Blood samples had a median of approximately 140,000 T cells, 83,000 or so unique TCRs, and clonality around 0.08.

V was pared by 6 bases and J by 4 bases, with 4 bases of the junction left unmatched. In germline, CDR1 is MNHEY, CDR2 SVGAGI. The CDR3 runs to 13 residues. Clones were read by immunoSEQ multiplex PCR, and TCRdb kept only the in-frame ones, dropping some. Among some 76,000 clones listed, 85% to 90% were seen once. V is TRBV6-5 and J is TRBJ2-5; 8 nucleotides line up with TRBD1. This TCR derives from a man aged 60-69 years with urothelial cancer. The sample in question was PBMCs, obtained around atezolizumab (anti-PD-L1) treatment. CDR3 sequence reads: CASSGQGPETQYF. DNA of the CDR3: TGTGCCAGCAGCGGACAGGGACCAGAGACCCAGTACTTC.